This is a list of T cell receptor beta chains from one sample in a study of blood T cell repertoires in COVID-19. Sequencing was performed with immunoSEQ multiplex PCR; in TCRdb, only in-frame clones are kept and a portion is missing. The sample carries some 290,000 clones, around 90% recorded once. What was sequenced was peripheral blood. Receptors were obtained from a woman in her thirties or forties with COVID-19, enrolled during active disease. Both conserved end residues are part of each CDR3. D genes are given only for firm matches. Clone size is stated in some rows and not others, as once, few, many or a class when expanded.

D gene	J gene	V gene	clone size	CDR3 DNA	CDR3 protein
NA	TRBJ2-2	TRBV19	NA	TGTGCCAGTAGTGCGTTCGCAGGGGCCGGGGAGCTGTTTTTT	CASSAFAGAGELFF
TRBD1	TRBJ2-5	TRBV5-1	once	TGCGCCAGCAGCCCTTACACAGGGGGCGCTGAGGAGACCCAGTACTTC	CASSPYTGGAEETQYF
TRBD2	TRBJ2-7	TRBV6-6	NA	TGTGCCAGCCGGTCTCTTGCGCGGGAGGTCTCCTACGAGCAGTACTTC	CASRSLAREVSYEQYF
NA	TRBJ1-1	TRBV19	NA	TGTGCCAGTAGTAGACTCTCTCAGGGGACTGAAGCTTTCTTT	CASSRLSQGTEAFF
NA	TRBJ1-5	TRBV19	NA	TGTGCCAGTAGTAGGACGGGAGCATCGTGGAGCAATCAGCCCCAGCATTTT	CASSRTGASWSNQPQHF
TRBD2	TRBJ2-3	TRBV6-1	once	TGTGCCAGCAGTGAGGGAGCGGGGGCTACAGCCCAGTATTTT	CASSEGAGATAQYF
NA	TRBJ1-1	TRBV5-1	NA	TGCGCCAGCAGCTTGGGTGTGGACAGCATGAACACTGAAGCTTTCTTT	CASSLGVDSMNTEAFF
NA	TRBJ2-5	TRBV5-6	NA	TGTGCCAGCAGCTTGGGGCAGATTCAAGAGACCCAGTACTTC	CASSLGQIQETQYF
NA	TRBJ2-2	TRBV6-6	NA	TGTGCCAGCAGTTTATCAGGGGCCACCGGGGAGCTGTTTTTT	CASSLSGATGELFF
TRBD2	TRBJ2-5	TRBV20-1	NA	TGCAGTGCTAGTGGGACTAGCGGGAGGGAGACCCAGTACTTC	CSASGTSGRETQYF
TRBD2	TRBJ2-2	TRBV4-3	NA	TGCGCCAGCAGCCAAAAACCGGGACTAGCGGGAGGGCCCGGCACCGGGGAGCTGTTTTTT	CASSQKPGLAGGPGTGELFF
NA	TRBJ2-1	TRBV7-2	NA	TGTGCCAGCAGCTTAGCACCGGGACTGGAACAGTTCTTC	CASSLAPGLEQFF
NA	TRBJ2-4	TRBV2	NA	TGTGCCAGCAGTCCCCAAGGGTCGGGGGATAGCATTCAGTACTTC	CASSPQGSGDSIQYF
NA	TRBJ2-7	TRBV7-8	few	TGTGCCAGCACTATTGGGCGGGCAGGGGCCTACGAGCAGTACTTC	CASTIGRAGAYEQYF
TRBD2	TRBJ2-7	TRBV7-3	once	TGTGCCAGCAGCTTAGTAGCGGGCCCCGGCGAGCAGTACTTC	CASSLVAGPGEQYF
NA	TRBJ1-3	TRBV15	NA	TGTGCCACCAGCAGAGATCTGGGGGCAAGGGGAAACACCATATATTTT	CATSRDLGARGNTIYF
TRBD1	TRBJ1-5	TRBV29-1	NA	TGCAGCGCCCTTTGGGACAGGGAGGATCAGCCCCAGCATTTT	CSALWDREDQPQHF
TRBD1	TRBJ1-1	TRBV7-8	NA	TGTGCCAGCAGGCCGACAGGGCCCTCCGTTGAAGCTTTCTTT	CASRPTGPSVEAFF
NA	TRBJ1-6	TRBV9	NA	TGTGCCAGCAGCGAACAACAGGGCAATTCACCCCTCCACTTT	CASSEQQGNSPLHF
TRBD1	TRBJ1-1	TRBV18	NA	TGTGCCAGCTCACCGATTCCTGACAGGGAAGCTGAAGCTTTCTTT	CASSPIPDREAEAFF
NA	TRBJ2-5	TRBV30	NA	TGTGCCTGGAGCGGCAAAGGGGTAGGCCAAGAGACCCAGTACTTC	CAWSGKGVGQETQYF
NA	TRBJ1-2	TRBV6-4	NA	TGTGCCAGCAGCCTAACAGCGGGGGACTATGGCTACACCTTC	CASSLTAGDYGYTF
TRBD1	TRBJ1-4	TRBV19	NA	TGTGCCAGAAGAGTAGTTCCCGGCAGGGGGCATGAAAAACTGTTTTTT	CARRVVPGRGHEKLFF
NA	TRBJ1-1	TRBV6-5	NA	TGTGCCAGCAGTTACCTCCCAGGAGGGAACACTGAAGCTTTCTTT	CASSYLPGGNTEAFF
TRBD1	TRBJ1-2	TRBV6-2/TRBV6-3	NA	TGTGCCAGCAGTTACCCACAGGGGGGCTACACCTTC	CASSYPQGGYTF
NA	TRBJ2-1	TRBV11-2	NA	TGTGCCAGCAGCTTTGGCCGATACAATGAGCAGTTCTTC	CASSFGRYNEQFF
TRBD1	TRBJ1-2	TRBV29-1	NA	TGCAGCGTTGAATATAGGGACAGGGACAAGGGCTACACCTTC	CSVEYRDRDKGYTF
NA	TRBJ1-1	TRBV30	once	TGTGCCTGGAGTGTACAGCCGTCGGACACTGAAGCTTTCTTT	CAWSVQPSDTEAFF
TRBD1	TRBJ1-1	TRBV9	NA	TGTGCCAGCAGCGTAGGGGGAGTAGGACAGGCAGAGGACACTGAAGCTTTCTTT	CASSVGGVGQAEDTEAFF
TRBD1	TRBJ2-5	TRBV28	NA	TGTGCCAGCAGTTTGGCGGGACAGGGTATGATGGGGACCCAGTACTTC	CASSLAGQGMMGTQYF
NA	TRBJ1-1	TRBV29-1	NA	TGCAGCGTAGGACAGAGGAACACTGAAGCTTTCTTT	CSVGQRNTEAFF
NA	TRBJ2-1	TRBV20-1	once	TGCAGTGCTAATTGGGGGGGACAACAGCTCTTC	CSANWGGQQLF
TRBD1	TRBJ2-5	TRBV7-9	NA	TGTGCCAGCAGCACCCGACAGGGGGAGACCCAGTACTTC	CASSTRQGETQYF
TRBD1	TRBJ1-5	TRBV7-9	NA	TGTGCCAGCAGCCCCGGGACAGCGAATCAGCCCCAGCATTTT	CASSPGTANQPQHF
TRBD2	TRBJ2-3	TRBV9	NA	TGTGCCAGCAGCGTGGACAGAACTGAGCGGGGGGGCGCAGATACGCAGTATTTT	CASSVDRTERGGADTQYF
NA	TRBJ2-7	TRBV28	NA	TGTGCCAGCGGAAGTAGCTACAGGGCTCGCGAGCAGTACTTC	CASGSSYRAREQYF
NA	TRBJ1-3	TRBV9	NA	TGTGCCAGCAGCGTAGCGGAGGGGGGAAACACCATATATTTT	CASSVAEGGNTIYF
TRBD1	TRBJ1-5	TRBV10-3	NA	TGTGCCATCAGTGACCCGGACAGGCCTAGCAATCAGCCCCAGCATTTT	CAISDPDRPSNQPQHF
NA	TRBJ1-3	TRBV5-5	once	TGTGCCAGCAGCTTGGAGTCGGGTTTCGGAAACACCATATATTTT	CASSLESGFGNTIYF
NA	TRBJ2-2	TRBV19	NA	TGTGCCAGTACTACCCCTAGGGGGAGTTCGGACGTCGGGGAGCTGTTTTTT	CASTTPRGSSDVGELFF
TRBD1	TRBJ2-4	TRBV4-1	once	TGCGCCAGCAGCCAAGTCGGGACAGTCAAAAACATTCAGTACTTC	CASSQVGTVKNIQYF
TRBD1	TRBJ2-1	TRBV19	NA	TGTGCCAGTAACGCCGGCAGGGGGGGACAGGGGTCCAATGAGCAGTTCTTC	CASNAGRGGQGSNEQFF
TRBD1	TRBJ2-7	TRBV6-6	few	TGTGCCAGCAGGGCCACAGGGGGCAGGCTGTGGGAGCAGTACTTC	CASRATGGRLWEQYF
TRBD1	TRBJ1-5	TRBV10-3	NA	TGTGCCATCAGTCGGACAGGGGATAGCAATCAGCCCCAGCATTTT	CAISRTGDSNQPQHF
NA	TRBJ1-2	TRBV28	NA	TGTGCCAGTCGGTGGGGCAGGGGTAACTATGGCTACACCTTC	CASRWGRGNYGYTF
NA	TRBJ2-7	TRBV6-5	NA	TGTGCCAGCAGTTACGCCCCAGGCGCCACCTACGAGCAGTACTTC	CASSYAPGATYEQYF
NA	TRBJ1-1	TRBV28	NA	TGTGCCAGCAGTTTGCTATATAACACTGAAGCTTTCTTT	CASSLLYNTEAFF
NA	TRBJ2-1	TRBV28	NA	TGTGCCAGCAGTTTTTCGCGCAATGAGCAGTTCTTC	CASSFSRNEQFF
TRBD1	TRBJ2-3	TRBV5-1	NA	TGCGCCAGCAGCTACCGGGACAGGGGCCCAGATACGCAGTATTTT	CASSYRDRGPDTQYF
NA	TRBJ1-5	TRBV12-3/TRBV12-4	NA	TGTGCCAGCAGTTTCCTCTTAGGGGCCCAGCATTTT	CASSFLLGAQHF
TRBD1	TRBJ2-7	TRBV18	NA	TGTGCCAGCTCACCCGGGACAGCGATAGTCTTAGAGCAGTACTTC	CASSPGTAIVLEQYF
NA	TRBJ1-2	TRBV27	NA	TGTGCCAGCAGTCCCTACCCCACAGGGAACTATGGCTACACCTTC	CASSPYPTGNYGYTF
NA	TRBJ2-7	TRBV5-8	NA	TGTGCCAGCATCCCTCTAGATTTCCAAGTTTCCTACGAGCAGTACTTC	CASIPLDFQVSYEQYF